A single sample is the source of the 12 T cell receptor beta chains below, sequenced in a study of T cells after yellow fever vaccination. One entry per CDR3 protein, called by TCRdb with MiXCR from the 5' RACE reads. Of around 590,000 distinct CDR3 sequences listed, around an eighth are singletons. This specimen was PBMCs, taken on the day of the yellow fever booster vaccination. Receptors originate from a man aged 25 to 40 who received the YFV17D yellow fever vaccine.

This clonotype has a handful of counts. As DNA, the CDR3 is TGTGCCACCCTACTAGCGGGAGTGGTGGATACGCAGTATTTT. This sequence encodes CATLLAGVVDTQYF. V and J are TRBV6-1 and TRBJ2-3; 11 bases are a match to TRBD2. The V segment lost 10 bases and the J segment 6 bases; nucleotides outside the gene matches: 9. The V gene's germline CDR1 is MNHNS and CDR2 SASEGT. The CDR3 is 14 residues long.

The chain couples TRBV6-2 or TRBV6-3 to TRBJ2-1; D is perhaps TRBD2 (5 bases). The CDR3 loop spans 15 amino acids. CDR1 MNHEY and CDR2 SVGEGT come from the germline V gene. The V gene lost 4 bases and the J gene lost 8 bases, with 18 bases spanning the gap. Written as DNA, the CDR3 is TGTGCCAGCAGTTCCCTCCTGATAGCGCCAGATGAGCAGTTCTTC. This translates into CASSSLLIAPDEQFF.

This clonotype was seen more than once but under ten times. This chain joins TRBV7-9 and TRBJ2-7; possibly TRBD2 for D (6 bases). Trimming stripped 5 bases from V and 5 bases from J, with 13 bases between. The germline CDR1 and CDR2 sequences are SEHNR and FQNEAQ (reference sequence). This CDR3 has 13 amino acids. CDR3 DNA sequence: TGTGCCAGCAGCGGCAGGGACTCGGACGAGCAGTACTTC. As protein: CASSGRDSDEQYF.

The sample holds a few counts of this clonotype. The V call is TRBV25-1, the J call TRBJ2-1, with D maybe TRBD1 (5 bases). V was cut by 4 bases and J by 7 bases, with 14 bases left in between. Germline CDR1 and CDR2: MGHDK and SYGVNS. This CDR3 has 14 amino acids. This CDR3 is CASSATRPGNEQFF. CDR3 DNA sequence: TGTGCCAGCAGTGCCACTCGACCAGGGAATGAGCAGTTCTTC.

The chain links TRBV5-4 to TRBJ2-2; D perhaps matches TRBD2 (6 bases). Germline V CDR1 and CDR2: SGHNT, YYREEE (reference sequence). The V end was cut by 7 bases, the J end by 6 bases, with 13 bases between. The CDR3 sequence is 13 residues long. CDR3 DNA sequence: TGTGCCAGCTGCCGGGAGAGGGCCGGGGAGCTGTTTTTT. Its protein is CASCRERAGELFF.

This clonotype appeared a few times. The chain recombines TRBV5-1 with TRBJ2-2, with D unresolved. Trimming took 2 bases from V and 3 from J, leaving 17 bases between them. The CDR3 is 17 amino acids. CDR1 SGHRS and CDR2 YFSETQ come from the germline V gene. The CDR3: CASSFNFDGPYTGELFF. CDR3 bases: TGCGCCAGCAGCTTTAATTTTGACGGACCTTACACCGGGGAGCTGTTTTTT.

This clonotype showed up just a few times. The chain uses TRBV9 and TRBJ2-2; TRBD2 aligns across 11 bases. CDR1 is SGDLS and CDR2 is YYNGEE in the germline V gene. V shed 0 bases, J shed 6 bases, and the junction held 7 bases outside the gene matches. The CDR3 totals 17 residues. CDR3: CASSVELAGGPAGELFF. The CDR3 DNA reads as TGTGCCAGCAGCGTAGAGCTAGCGGGAGGACCCGCCGGGGAGCTGTTTTTT. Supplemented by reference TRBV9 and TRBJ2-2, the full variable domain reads DSGVTQTPKHLITATGQRVTLRCSPRSGDLSVYWYQQSLDQGLQFLIQYYNGEERAKGNILERFSAQQFPDLHSELNLSSLELGDSALYFCASSVELAGGPAGELFFGEGSRLTVL.

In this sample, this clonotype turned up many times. CDR3 bases: TGTGCCAGCTCACGAGGTGGACGGGCCAATCAGCCCCAGCATTTT. This translates into CASSRGGRANQPQHF. V is TRBV18 and J is TRBJ1-5; D unresolved. Trimming removed 4 bases from V and 3 bases from J, with 13 bases in between. Germline CDR1 KGHSH, CDR2 LQKENI. The CDR3 loop spans 15 amino acids. Variable domain in full (rest from reference TRBV18 and TRBJ1-5): NAGVMQNPRHLVRRRGQEARLRCSPMKGHSHVYWYRQLPEEGLKFMVYLQKENIIDESGMPKERFSAEFPKEGPSILRIQQVVRGDSAAYFCASSRGGRANQPQHFGDGTRLSIL.

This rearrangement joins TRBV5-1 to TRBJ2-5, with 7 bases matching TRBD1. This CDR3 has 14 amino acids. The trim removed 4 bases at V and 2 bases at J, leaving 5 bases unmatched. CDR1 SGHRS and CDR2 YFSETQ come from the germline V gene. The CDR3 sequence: CASSPGQEQETQYF. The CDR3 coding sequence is TGCGCCAGCAGCCCCGGACAGGAGCAAGAGACCCAGTACTTC.

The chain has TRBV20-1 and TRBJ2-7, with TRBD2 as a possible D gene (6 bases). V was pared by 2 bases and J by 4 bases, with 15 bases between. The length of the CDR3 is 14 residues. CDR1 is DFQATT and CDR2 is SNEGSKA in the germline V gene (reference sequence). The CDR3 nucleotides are TGCAGTGCTAGACACCGGGAGAGAGATTACGAGCAGTACTTC. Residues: CSARHRERDYEQYF.

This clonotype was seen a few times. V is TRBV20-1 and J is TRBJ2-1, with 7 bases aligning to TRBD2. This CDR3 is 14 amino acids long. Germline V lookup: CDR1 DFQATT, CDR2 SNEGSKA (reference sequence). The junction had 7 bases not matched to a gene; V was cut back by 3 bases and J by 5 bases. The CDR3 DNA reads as TGCAGTGCTAGTTTCGGGGGGTCCCACAATGAGCAGTTCTTC. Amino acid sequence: CSASFGGSHNEQFF.

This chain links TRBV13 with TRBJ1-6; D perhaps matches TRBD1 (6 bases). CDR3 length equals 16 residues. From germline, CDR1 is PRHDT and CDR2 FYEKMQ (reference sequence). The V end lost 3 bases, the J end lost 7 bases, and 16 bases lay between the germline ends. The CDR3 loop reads CASSLGGSTWNSPLHF. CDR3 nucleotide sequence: TGTGCCAGCAGCTTGGGGGGCTCTACTTGGAATTCACCCCTCCACTTT.